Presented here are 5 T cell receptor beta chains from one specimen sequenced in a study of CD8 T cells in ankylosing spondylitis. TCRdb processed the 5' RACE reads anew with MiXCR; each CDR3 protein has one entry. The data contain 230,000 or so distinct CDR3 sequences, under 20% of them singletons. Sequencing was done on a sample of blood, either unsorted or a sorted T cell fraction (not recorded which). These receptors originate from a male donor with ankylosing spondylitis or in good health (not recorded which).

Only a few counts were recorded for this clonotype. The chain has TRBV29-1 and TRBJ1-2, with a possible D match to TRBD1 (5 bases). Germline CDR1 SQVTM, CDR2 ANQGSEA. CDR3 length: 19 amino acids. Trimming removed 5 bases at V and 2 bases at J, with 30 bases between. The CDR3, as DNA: TGCAGCGTTCTGGGCTCCGGGACTTCCACACCTCGGGGGAACTATGGCTACACCTTC. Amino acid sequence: CSVLGSGTSTPRGNYGYTF.

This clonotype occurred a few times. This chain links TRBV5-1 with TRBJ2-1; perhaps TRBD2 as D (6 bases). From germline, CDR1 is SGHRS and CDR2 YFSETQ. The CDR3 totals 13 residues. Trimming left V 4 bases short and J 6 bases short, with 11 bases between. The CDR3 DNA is TGCGCCAGCAGCAACCAGGGAGGCAATGAGCAGTTCTTC. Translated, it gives CASSNQGGNEQFF.

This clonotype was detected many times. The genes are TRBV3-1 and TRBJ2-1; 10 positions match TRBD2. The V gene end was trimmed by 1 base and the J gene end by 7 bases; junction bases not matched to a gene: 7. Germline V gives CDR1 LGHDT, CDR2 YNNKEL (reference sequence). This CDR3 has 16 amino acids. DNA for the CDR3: TGTGCCAGCAGCCAAGCACTAGCGGGAAGGGGGAATGAGCAGTTCTTC. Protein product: CASSQALAGRGNEQFF.

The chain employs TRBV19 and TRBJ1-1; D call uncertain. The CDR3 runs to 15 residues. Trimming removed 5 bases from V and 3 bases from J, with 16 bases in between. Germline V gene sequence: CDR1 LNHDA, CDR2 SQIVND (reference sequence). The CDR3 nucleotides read TGTGCCAGTAGTCCCCCAGGAGCATTCCACACTGAAGCTTTCTTT. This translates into CASSPPGAFHTEAFF.

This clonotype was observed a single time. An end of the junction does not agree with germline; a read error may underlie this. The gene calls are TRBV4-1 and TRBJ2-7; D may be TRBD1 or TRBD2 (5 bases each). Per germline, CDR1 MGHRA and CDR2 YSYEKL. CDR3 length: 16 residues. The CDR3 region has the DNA TGCGCCAGCAGCCAAAGTAGGGACCACCCCTCCTGCGAGCAGTACTTC. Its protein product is CASSQSRDHPSCEQYF.